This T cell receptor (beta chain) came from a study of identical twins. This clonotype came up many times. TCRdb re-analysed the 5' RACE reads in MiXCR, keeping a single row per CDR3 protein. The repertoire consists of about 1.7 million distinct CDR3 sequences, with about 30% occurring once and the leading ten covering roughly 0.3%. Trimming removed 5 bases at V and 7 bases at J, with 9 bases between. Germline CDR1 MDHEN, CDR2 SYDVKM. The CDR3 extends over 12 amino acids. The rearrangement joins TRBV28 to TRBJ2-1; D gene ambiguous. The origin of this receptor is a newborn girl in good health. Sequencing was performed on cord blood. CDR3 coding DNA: TGTGCCAGCAGTCTACTAAGGAATGAGCAGTTCTTC. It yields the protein CASSLLRNEQFF.